The 24 T cell receptor beta chains in this list originate from one sample, sequenced in a study of neoadjuvant anti-PD-1 for oral cavity cancer. Produced via immunoSEQ multiplex PCR; TCRdb's table is partial and in-frame only. This table holds some 15,000 clones, 60% to 75% found once. Time point noted: after neoadjuvant nivolumab, at surgical resection. The specimen comprised PBMCs, sampled after nivolumab (anti-PD-1) treatment. These receptor sequences come from a person aged 40 to 85 with oral cavity squamous cell carcinoma.

V is TRBV28 and J is TRBJ2-7; 9 bases align to TRBD1. V shed 6 bases, J shed 1 base, and the junction held 4 bases outside the gene matches. Germline values: CDR1 MDHEN, CDR2 SYDVKM. This CDR3 region has 14 residues. The CDR3 sequence: CASRRQGGSYEQYF. The CDR3 DNA reads TGTGCCAGCAGAAGACAGGGGGGATCCTACGAGCAGTACTTC.

The chain uses TRBV30 and TRBJ2-3; 11 positions agree with TRBD2. This CDR3 comprises 13 residues. CDR1 is GTSNPN, CDR2 SVGIG, per germline (reference sequence). V dropped 5 bases and J dropped 7; count of bases not matched to a gene: 5. The CDR3 reads CAWAGTSGNTQYF. The CDR3 region has the DNA TGTGCCTGGGCCGGGACTAGCGGTAATACGCAGTATTTT.

This chain's CDR3 is CASKLAARTDTQYF. CDR3 DNA: TGCGCCAGCAAACTAGCGGCCCGCACAGATACGCAGTATTTT. This chain links TRBV5-1 with TRBJ2-3; 8 bases are a match to TRBD2. The CDR3 totals 14 residues. Germline CDR1 is SGHRS and CDR2 is YFSETQ. V lost 6 bases to trimming and J lost 1 base; unmatched junction nucleotides: 4. Variable domain in full (rest from reference TRBV5-1 and TRBJ2-3): KAGVTQTPRYLIKTRGQQVTLSCSPISGHRSVSWYQQTPGQGLQFLFEYFSETQRNKGNFPGRFSGRQFSNSRSEMNVSTLELGDSALYLCASKLAARTDTQYFGPGTRLTVL.

The V gene is TRBV27, the J gene TRBJ1-1, with a possible D match to TRBD1 (5 bases). The germline V gene encodes CDR1 MNHEY and CDR2 SMNVEV (reference sequence). The length of the CDR3 is 13 residues. Trimming shortened V by 3 bases and J by 8 bases, and 13 bases separated the two germline ends. The CDR3 loop is CASSFGAGLEAFF. The CDR3 DNA is TGTGCCAGCAGTTTTGGGGCAGGGCTCGAAGCTTTCTTT.

The chain couples TRBV7-3 to TRBJ2-2; maybe TRBD1 (6 bases). Deletions cut 1 base from V and 4 bases from J, with 7 bases between. The germline CDR1 and CDR2 sequences are SGHTA and FQGTGA. CDR3 length: 14 residues. This chain's CDR3 is CASSLMGATGELFF. The CDR3 region has the DNA TGTGCCAGCAGCTTAATGGGGGCCACCGGGGAGCTGTTTTTT.

The DNA for the CDR3 is TGTGCCAGCAAACCTCAGCGGAACACCGGGGAGCTGTTTTTT. It is translated as CASKPQRNTGELFF. J is TRBJ2-2 and V is TRBV6-4; no definite D call. The CDR3 is 14 residues long. V was clipped by 7 bases and J by 1 base, with 10 bases between them. Germline-derived CDR1 and CDR2 are MRHNA and SNTAGT.

The rearrangement joins TRBV30 to TRBJ2-7, with 7 nucleotides matching TRBD1. The CDR3 extends over 12 amino acids. The germline V gene encodes CDR1 GTSNPN and CDR2 SVGIG (reference sequence). J was trimmed by 6 bases and V by 1 base; bases with no gene match: 3. The CDR3 nucleotides are TGTGCCTGGAGTGCGACAGGGCGCGAGCAGTACTTC. It is translated as CAWSATGREQYF.

This clone was counted only a few times. This sequence joins TRBV9 and TRBJ2-1; D is undetermined. This CDR3 is built from 15 residues. Germline values: CDR1 SGDLS, CDR2 YYNGEE. V lost 0 bases, J lost 4 bases, and 11 bases lay in between. The CDR3: CASSVAGGGYNEQFF. For the CDR3, the DNA is TGTGCCAGCAGCGTAGCCGGCGGTGGGTACAATGAGCAGTTCTTC.

The rearrangement uses TRBV6-5 and TRBJ1-6, with D perhaps TRBD1 (5 bases). Trimming took off 2 bases at V and 7 bases at J, with 12 bases between the two ends. Germline V gives CDR1 MNHEY, CDR2 SVGAGI. CDR3 length: 15 amino acids. CDR3 loop: CASSYAGPGNSPLHF. CDR3 in DNA: TGTGCCAGCAGTTACGCGGGACCAGGGAATTCACCCCTCCACTTT.

This chain links TRBV6-5 with TRBJ1-5, with D perhaps TRBD1 (5 bases). Germline assignment: CDR1 MNHEY and CDR2 SVGAGI. V lost 5 bases and J lost 4, with 9 bases in between. The CDR3 sequence is 13 residues long. In DNA, the CDR3 is TGTGCCAGCAGTGAACAGGTAAATCAGCCCCAGCATTTT. It encodes CASSEQVNQPQHF.

CDR3 protein: CASALGPSNSGANVLTF. CDR3 in DNA: TGCGCCAGCGCCCTGGGGCCGAGCAACTCTGGGGCCAACGTCCTGACTTTC. This rearrangement joins TRBV5-1 to TRBJ2-6; possibly TRBD1 for D (5 bases). In germline, CDR1 is SGHRS, CDR2 YFSETQ. The CDR3 consists of 17 residues. Trimming shortened V by 7 bases and J by 0 bases, and 17 bases separated the two germline ends. Full variable domain (rest looked up from reference TRBV5-1 and TRBJ2-6): KAGVTQTPRYLIKTRGQQVTLSCSPISGHRSVSWYQQTPGQGLQFLFEYFSETQRNKGNFPGRFSGRQFSNSRSEMNVSTLELGDSALYLCASALGPSNSGANVLTFGAGSRLTVL.

V gene TRBV11-2 combines with J gene TRBJ2-1; 7 positions agree with TRBD1. From germline, CDR1 is SGHAT and CDR2 FQNNGV. With V trimmed by 3 bases and J by 0 bases, 8 bases remained unmatched. The CDR3 length is 17 residues. The CDR3 protein is CASSFSIQGSSYNEQFF. The CDR3 DNA is TGTGCCAGCAGCTTCTCAATACAGGGGAGCTCCTACAATGAGCAGTTCTTC.

V gene TRBV11-2 combines with J gene TRBJ2-7, with D unresolved. Between the trimmed V and J ends, which lost 3 bases and 2 bases, there was a span of 17 bases. Germline CDR1 is SGHAT and CDR2 is FQNNGV. The CDR3 consists of 16 residues. The CDR3 sequence is CASSFRRQTFTYEQYF. The CDR3 DNA sequence: TGTGCCAGCAGCTTCCGACGGCAGACGTTCACCTACGAGCAGTACTTC.

This clone was counted between two and nine times. The chain couples TRBV5-1 to TRBJ1-1, with a tentative D call TRBD1 (6 bases). Germline CDR1 SGHRS, CDR2 YFSETQ. The CDR3 consists of 12 residues. Trimming stripped 2 bases from V and 4 bases from J, with 6 bases between. DNA of the CDR3: TGCGCCAGCAGCTTACAGGGCACTGAAGCTTTCTTT. As protein: CASSLQGTEAFF.

The gene calls are TRBV4-1 and TRBJ2-3; a possible D gene is TRBD2 (5 bases). V gave up 4 bases and J gave up 3 bases, with 14 bases separating them. Looked up from germline, CDR1 is MGHRA and CDR2 is YSYEKL. CDR3 length: 15 amino acids. The DNA for the CDR3 is TGCGCCAGCAGCCGGTCGACGGGGTTAACAGATACGCAGTATTTT. As protein: CASSRSTGLTDTQYF.

The chain employs TRBV6-6 and TRBJ2-1, with a possible D match to TRBD2 (5 bases). The CDR3 length is 14 residues. V lost 4 bases and J 4 bases, leaving 11 bases between the germline ends. Germline V gene lookup returns CDR1 MNHNY and CDR2 SVGAGI (reference sequence). The CDR3 loop reads CASSSAETYNEQFF. The CDR3 nucleotides read TGTGCCAGCAGTTCAGCGGAAACTTACAATGAGCAGTTCTTC.

The rearrangement joins TRBV21-1 to TRBJ1-2; the D call of TRBD1 is as the table states it, not checked on the DNA. TRBV21-1 is tagged as a pseudogene. The CDR3 totals 15 residues. The CDR3 region has the DNA TGTGCCAGCAGCACAAGTCCGGACAGGGGGGATGGCTACACCTTC. As protein: CASSTSPDRGDGYTF.

The gene calls are TRBV4-1 and TRBJ1-1; D is perhaps TRBD1 (5 bases). V lost 0 bases, J lost 5 bases, and 13 bases lay in between. Per germline, CDR1 MGHRA and CDR2 YSYEKL. The CDR3 contains 15 residues. CDR3 in amino acids: CASSQEGLSGTEAFF. DNA of the CDR3: TGCGCCAGCAGCCAAGAGGGACTCTCGGGGACTGAAGCTTTCTTT.

V and J are TRBV15 and TRBJ2-3, with D uncertain. The length of the CDR3 is 13 residues. With 1 base removed from V and 0 bases from J, the gap between germline ends came to 2 bases. From germline, CDR1 is LNHNV and CDR2 YYDKDF (reference sequence). The CDR3 loop reads CATSRGSTDTQYF. As DNA, the CDR3 is TGTGCCACCAGCAGAGGGAGCACAGATACGCAGTATTTT.

The chain uses TRBV30 and TRBJ2-7, with D possibly being TRBD1 or TRBD2 (7 bases each). This CDR3 is built from 15 residues. CDR1 and CDR2 from the germline V gene are GTSNPN and SVGIG (reference sequence). V shed 3 bases and J shed 0 bases, with 15 bases lying between them. This CDR3 reads CAWSTGRGPSYEQYF. In DNA form, the CDR3 reads TGTGCCTGGAGCACAGGGAGGGGGCCCTCCTACGAGCAGTACTTC.

The genes are TRBV7-7 and TRBJ1-4; possibly TRBD1 for D (6 bases). From germline, CDR1 is SSHAT and CDR2 FNYEAQ (reference sequence). The CDR3 loop spans 16 amino acids. V gave up 4 bases and J gave up 1 base, with 13 bases separating them. For the CDR3, the DNA is TGTGCCAGCAGCTCCCTAAAACAGGGAACTAATGAAAAACTGTTTTTT. It specifies CASSSLKQGTNEKLFF. The whole variable domain, remainder taken from reference TRBV7-7 and TRBJ1-4, is GAGVSQSPRYKVTKRGQDVTLRCDPISSHATLYWYQQALGQGPEFLTYFNYEAQPDKSGLPSDRFSAERPEGSISTLTIQRTEQRDSAMYRCASSSLKQGTNEKLFFGSGTQLSVL.

The J gene is TRBJ2-2, the V gene TRBV28, with 11 bases aligning to TRBD1. Losses at the gene ends were 6 bases for V and 2 bases for J; bases not matched to a gene: 5. Per the germline V gene, CDR1 is MDHEN and CDR2 is SYDVKM. The length of the CDR3 is 16 residues. In nucleotides, the CDR3 is TGTGCCAGCAGGGCGAGGACAGGGGGCAACACCGGGGAGCTGTTTTTT. Protein: CASRARTGGNTGELFF.

Note on this clone: The sample has other DNA sequences that encode this CDR3 too. The chain couples TRBV7-2 to TRBJ1-1; tentative D call: TRBD1 (5 bases). V was shortened by 3 bases and J by 8 bases, with 13 bases between the two germline ends. The CDR3 length is 13 residues. Germline V gene lookup returns CDR1 SGHTA and CDR2 FQGNSA. CDR3: CASSLGRSREAFF. CDR3 DNA sequence: TGTGCCAGCAGCTTGGGGCGCAGCAGGGAAGCTTTCTTT.

The chain recombines TRBV27 with TRBJ1-2; D is uncertain. The V gene lost 2 bases and the J gene lost 2 bases, with 9 bases spanning the gap. CDR1 is MNHEY and CDR2 is SMNVEV in the germline V gene (reference sequence). The length of the CDR3 is 14 residues. CDR3 sequence (DNA): TGTGCCAGCAGTTTAAGTCCGTTGAACTATGGCTACACCTTC. It translates to CASSLSPLNYGYTF.